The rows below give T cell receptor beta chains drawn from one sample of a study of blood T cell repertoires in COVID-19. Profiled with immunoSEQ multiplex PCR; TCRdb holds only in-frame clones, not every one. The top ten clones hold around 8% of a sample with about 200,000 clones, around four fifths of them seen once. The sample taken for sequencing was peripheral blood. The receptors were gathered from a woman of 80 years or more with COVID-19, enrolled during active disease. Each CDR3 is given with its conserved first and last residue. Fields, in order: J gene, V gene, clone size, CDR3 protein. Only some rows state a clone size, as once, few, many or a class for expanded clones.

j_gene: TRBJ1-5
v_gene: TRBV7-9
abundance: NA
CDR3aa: CASSPQGTQPQHF

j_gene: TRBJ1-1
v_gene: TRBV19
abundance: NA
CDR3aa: CASKLLDRGTEAFF

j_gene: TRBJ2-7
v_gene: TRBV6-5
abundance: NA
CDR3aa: CASRIVRDYEQYF

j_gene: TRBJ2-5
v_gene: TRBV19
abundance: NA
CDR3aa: CASARKGQETQYF

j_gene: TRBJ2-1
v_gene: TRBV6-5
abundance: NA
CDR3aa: CASSRDAEQFF

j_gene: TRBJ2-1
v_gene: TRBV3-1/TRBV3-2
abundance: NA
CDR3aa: CASSPQRGGYNEQFF

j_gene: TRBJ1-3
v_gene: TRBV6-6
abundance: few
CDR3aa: CASNEFGGATGNTIYF

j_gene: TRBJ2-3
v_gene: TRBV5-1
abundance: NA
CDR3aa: CASSPGHASTDTQYF

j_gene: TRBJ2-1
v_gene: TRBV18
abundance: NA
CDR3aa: CASSPQAGGSYNEQFF

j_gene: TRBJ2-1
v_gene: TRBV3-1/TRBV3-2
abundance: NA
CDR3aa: CASSQDGREGRNEQFF

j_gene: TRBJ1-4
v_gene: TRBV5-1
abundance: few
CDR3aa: CASRGRRGATNEKLFF

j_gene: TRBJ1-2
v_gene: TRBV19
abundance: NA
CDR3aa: CASTSTGPYGYTF

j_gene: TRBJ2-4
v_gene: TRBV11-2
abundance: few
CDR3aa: CASSLSGRENIQYF

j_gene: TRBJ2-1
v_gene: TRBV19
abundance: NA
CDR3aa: CASRGPRGAGAGLGNEQFF

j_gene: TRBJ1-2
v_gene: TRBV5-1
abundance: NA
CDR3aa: CARQRDRGQLYYGYTF

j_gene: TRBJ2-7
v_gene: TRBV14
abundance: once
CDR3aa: CASSLRLAGGSEQYF

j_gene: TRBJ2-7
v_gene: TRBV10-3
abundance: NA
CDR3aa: CAISVSSYEQYF

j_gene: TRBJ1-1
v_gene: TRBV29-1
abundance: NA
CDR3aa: CSVGRGNTEAFF

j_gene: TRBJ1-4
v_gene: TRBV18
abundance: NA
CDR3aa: CASTTGRNEKLFF

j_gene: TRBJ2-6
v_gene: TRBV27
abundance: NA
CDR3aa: CASFSSRQLSGANVLTF

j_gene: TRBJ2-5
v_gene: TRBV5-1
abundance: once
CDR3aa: CASSFAASQETQYF

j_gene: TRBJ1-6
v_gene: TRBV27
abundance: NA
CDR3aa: CASSFGGFNSPLHF

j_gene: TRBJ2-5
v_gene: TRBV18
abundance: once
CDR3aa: CASSPSNARGETQYF

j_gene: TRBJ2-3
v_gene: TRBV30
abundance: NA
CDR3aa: CAWTQGADTQYF

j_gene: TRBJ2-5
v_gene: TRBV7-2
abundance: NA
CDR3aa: CASSLKRESETQYF

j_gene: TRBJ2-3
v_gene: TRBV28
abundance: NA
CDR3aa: CASSLVGGPSSGTDTQYF

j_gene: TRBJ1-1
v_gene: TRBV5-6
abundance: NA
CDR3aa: CASRLREDMNTEAFF

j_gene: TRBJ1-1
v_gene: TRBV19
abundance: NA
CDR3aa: CASGGQMNTEAFF

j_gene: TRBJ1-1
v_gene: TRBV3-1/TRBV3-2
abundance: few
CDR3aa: CASSYRGLGPEAFF

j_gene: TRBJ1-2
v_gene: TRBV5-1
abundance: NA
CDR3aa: CASSRGQPLYGYTF

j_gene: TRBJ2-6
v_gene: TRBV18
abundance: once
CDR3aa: CASSPIISRSGANVLTF

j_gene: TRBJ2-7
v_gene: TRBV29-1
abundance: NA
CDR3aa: CSVTPGWKGSYEQYF

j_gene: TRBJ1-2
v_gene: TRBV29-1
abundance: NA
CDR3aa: CSVDRPGQGARDYGYTF

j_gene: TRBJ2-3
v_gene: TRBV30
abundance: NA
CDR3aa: CAWRWTGATDTQYF

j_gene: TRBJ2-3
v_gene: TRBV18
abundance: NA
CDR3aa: CASSPLGLAGTDTQYF

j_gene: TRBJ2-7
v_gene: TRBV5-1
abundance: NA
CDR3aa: CASSPVGTILREQYF

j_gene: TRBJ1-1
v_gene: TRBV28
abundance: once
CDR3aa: CASSSGRGNTEAFF

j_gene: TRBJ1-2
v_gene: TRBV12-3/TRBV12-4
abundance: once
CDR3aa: CASSSSYGYTF

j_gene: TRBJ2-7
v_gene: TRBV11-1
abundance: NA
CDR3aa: CVSREQGIGYEQYF

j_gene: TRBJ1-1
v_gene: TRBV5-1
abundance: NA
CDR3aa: CASSVSGTGRTEAFF

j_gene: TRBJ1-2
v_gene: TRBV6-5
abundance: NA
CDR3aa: CASSEGWGYTF

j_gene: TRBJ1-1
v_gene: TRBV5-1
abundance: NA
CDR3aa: CASSSTGTDTEAFF

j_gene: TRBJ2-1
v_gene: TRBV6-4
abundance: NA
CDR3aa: CASSDSSPEQFF

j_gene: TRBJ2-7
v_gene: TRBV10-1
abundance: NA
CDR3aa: CASSDAAGEQYF